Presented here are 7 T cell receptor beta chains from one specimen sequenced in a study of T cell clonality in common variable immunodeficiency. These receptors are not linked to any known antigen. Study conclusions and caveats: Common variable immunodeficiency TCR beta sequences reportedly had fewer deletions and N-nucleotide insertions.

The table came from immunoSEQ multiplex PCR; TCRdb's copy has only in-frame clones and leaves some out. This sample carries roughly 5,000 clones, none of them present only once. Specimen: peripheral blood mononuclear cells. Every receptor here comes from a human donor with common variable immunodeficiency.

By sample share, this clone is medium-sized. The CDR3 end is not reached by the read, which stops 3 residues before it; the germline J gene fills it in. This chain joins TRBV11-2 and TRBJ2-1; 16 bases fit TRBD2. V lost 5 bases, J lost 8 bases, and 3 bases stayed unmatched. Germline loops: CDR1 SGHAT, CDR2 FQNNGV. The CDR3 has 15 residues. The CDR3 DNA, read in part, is TGTGCCAGCAGCCTCGGGACTAGCGGGGGGGATGAG. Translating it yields CASSLGTSGGDE. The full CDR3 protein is CASSLGTSGGDEQFF.

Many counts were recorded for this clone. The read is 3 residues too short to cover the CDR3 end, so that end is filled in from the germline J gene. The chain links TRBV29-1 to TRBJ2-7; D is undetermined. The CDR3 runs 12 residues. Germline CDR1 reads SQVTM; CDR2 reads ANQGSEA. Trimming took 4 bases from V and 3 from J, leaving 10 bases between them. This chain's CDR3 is CSVANGYYEQYF. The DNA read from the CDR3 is TGCAGCGTTGCCAACGGGTACTACGAG.

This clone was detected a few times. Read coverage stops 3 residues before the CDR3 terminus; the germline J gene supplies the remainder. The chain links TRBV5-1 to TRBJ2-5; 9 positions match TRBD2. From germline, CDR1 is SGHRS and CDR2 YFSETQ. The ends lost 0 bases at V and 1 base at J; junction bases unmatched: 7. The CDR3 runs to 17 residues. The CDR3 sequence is CASSLAGLAGPQETQYF. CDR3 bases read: TGCGCCAGCAGCTTGGCCGGGCTAGCGGGGCCCCAAGAGACC. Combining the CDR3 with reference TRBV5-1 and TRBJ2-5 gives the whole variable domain KAGVTQTPRYLIKTRGQQVTLSCSPISGHRSVSWYQQTPGQGLQFLFEYFSETQRNKGNFPGRFSGRQFSNSRSEMNVSTLELGDSALYLCASSLAGLAGPQETQYFGPGTRLLVL.

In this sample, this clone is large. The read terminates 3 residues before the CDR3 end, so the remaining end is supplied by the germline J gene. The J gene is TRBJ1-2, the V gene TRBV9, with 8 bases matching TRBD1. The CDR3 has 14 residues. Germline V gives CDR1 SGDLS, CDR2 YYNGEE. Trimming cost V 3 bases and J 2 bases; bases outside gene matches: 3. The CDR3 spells CASSAQGENYGYTF. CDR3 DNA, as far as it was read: TGTGCCAGCAGCGCACAGGGGGAGAACTATGGC.

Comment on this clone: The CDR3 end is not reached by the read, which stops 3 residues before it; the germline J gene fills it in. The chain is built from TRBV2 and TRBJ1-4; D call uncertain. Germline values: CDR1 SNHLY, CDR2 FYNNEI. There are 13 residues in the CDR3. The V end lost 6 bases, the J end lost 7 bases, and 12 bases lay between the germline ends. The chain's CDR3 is CASSYQVGEKLFF. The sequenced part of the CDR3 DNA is TGTGCCAGCAGCTATCAAGTTGGTGAAAAA.

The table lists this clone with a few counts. The CDR3 loop is CASSLPQRAFF. Incomplete CDR3 DNA: TGTGCCAGCAGCTTACCACAGAGG. This chain links TRBV7-2 with TRBJ1-1; D is uncertain. With the read ending 3 residues before the CDR3 end, the germline J gene is used to fill in that end. The germline V gene encodes CDR1 SGHTA and CDR2 FQGNSA. The CDR3 consists of 11 residues.

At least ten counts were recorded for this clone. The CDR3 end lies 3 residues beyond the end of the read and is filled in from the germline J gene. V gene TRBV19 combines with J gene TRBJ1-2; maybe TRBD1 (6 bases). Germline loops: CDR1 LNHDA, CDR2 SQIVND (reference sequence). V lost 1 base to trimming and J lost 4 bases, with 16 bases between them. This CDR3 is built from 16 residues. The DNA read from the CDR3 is TGTGCCAGTAGTATAGTTCCACAGGGTACACGCTATGGC. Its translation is CASSIVPQGTRYG. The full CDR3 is CASSIVPQGTRYGYTF.